Listed here is a single T cell receptor beta chain. Its antigen is currently unknown. The sample belongs to a study of long-term antiretroviral therapy in people with HIV. Overall study results and limits: Clones expanded before ART dominated the repertoire at all time points.

immunoSEQ v3.0 was run at survey level. Per sample, sequencing targeted roughly 35,000-55,000 T-cell genomes. Clones were read by immunoSEQ multiplex PCR, and TCRdb kept only the in-frame ones, dropping some. The data contain approximately 20,000 clones, 75% to 90% of them singletons. The CDR3 consists of 18 residues. Germline CDR1 reads SEHNR; CDR2 reads FQNEAQ (reference sequence). V was clipped by 2 bases and J by 0 bases; unmatched bases: 5. The clonotype originates from a man aged 50 to 60 with HIV. The sample in question was unsorted PBMCs, obtained 4.2 years after starting antiretroviral therapy. J is TRBJ2-6 and V is TRBV7-9; 9 bases fit TRBD1. The chain's CDR3 is CASSLRDRESSGANVLTF. The CDR3 DNA sequence: TGTGCCAGCAGCTTACGGGACAGGGAAAGCTCTGGGGCCAACGTCCTGACTTTC.